This TCR beta chain was profiled in a study of radiotherapy plus CTLA-4 blockade in lung cancer. It was focal radiation plus CTLA-4 blockade with ipilimumab that patients with chemo-refractory metastatic non-small-cell lung cancer received. The V gene end was trimmed by 0 bases and the J gene end by 9 bases; junction bases not matched to a gene: 7. The CDR3 is made up of 15 amino acids. Germline CDR1 MNHNY, CDR2 SVGAGI (reference sequence). Method: immunoSEQ multiplex PCR; TCRdb's copy keeps in-frame clones and lacks some. Among fewer than 65,000 clones listed, about 85% were seen once. The specimen was peripheral blood, collected from a patient treated with radiotherapy plus ipilimumab. The chain couples TRBV6-6 to TRBJ2-1; 8 nucleotides align to TRBD2. The origin of this receptor is a human donor with non-small cell lung cancer who had a complete response to radiotherapy plus ipilimumab. CDR3 in amino acids: CASSYSTSGTSEQFF. The CDR3, as DNA: TGTGCCAGCAGTTACTCAACTAGCGGAACTTCTGAGCAGTTCTTC.